A selection of T cell receptor beta chains follows, all from one sample in a study of identifying expanded T cells in peripheral blood. The data were produced by immunoSEQ multiplex PCR, yet TCRdb's version contains in-frame clones alone and is incomplete. Of 80,000 to 90,000 clones in the sample, approximately 90% are singletons; the top ten hold 2.5% to 3%. Sequenced input: blood. All receptors derive from a person aged 18 to 75 in good health. CDR3s include the opening cysteine and the closing phenylalanine or tryptophan. A D gene is named only where the DNA matches it firmly. Clone size is stated in some rows and not others, as once, few, many or a class when expanded.

v_gene: TRBV7-2; abundance: -; d_gene: -; j_gene: TRBJ1-5; CDR3nt: TGTGCCAGCGGCCCCGGACAACCCAATCAGCCCCAGCATTTT; CDR3aa: CASGPGQPNQPQHF
v_gene: TRBV10-3; abundance: -; d_gene: TRBD1; j_gene: TRBJ1-1; CDR3nt: TGTGCCATCAGAGGTGGGGGACAGGCGAACACTGAAGCTTTCTTT; CDR3aa: CAIRGGGQANTEAFF
v_gene: TRBV19; abundance: -; d_gene: -; j_gene: TRBJ1-2; CDR3nt: TGTGCCAGTAGGTCCGGATATGGCTACACCTTC; CDR3aa: CASRSGYGYTF
v_gene: TRBV5-1; abundance: -; d_gene: -; j_gene: TRBJ1-1; CDR3nt: TGCGCCAGCAGGGTGGACGGGAACACTGAAGCTTTCTTT; CDR3aa: CASRVDGNTEAFF
v_gene: TRBV7-9; abundance: -; d_gene: -; j_gene: TRBJ2-6; CDR3nt: TGTGCCAGCAGCTTAGGCCCTGGGGCCAACGTCCTGACTTTC; CDR3aa: CASSLGPGANVLTF
v_gene: TRBV5-1; abundance: -; d_gene: TRBD1; j_gene: TRBJ2-5; CDR3nt: TGCGCCAGCAGCTTGGGGGCGACAGGGGGCGTCCAAGAGACCCAGTACTTC; CDR3aa: CASSLGATGGVQETQYF
v_gene: TRBV6-1; abundance: -; d_gene: TRBD2; j_gene: TRBJ2-3; CDR3nt: TGTGCCAGCAGGGGACTAGCGGGAGCGGATACGCAGTATTTT; CDR3aa: CASRGLAGADTQYF
v_gene: TRBV7-2; abundance: -; d_gene: -; j_gene: TRBJ1-5; CDR3nt: TGTGCCAGCAGCCGCCCAGGGAGTAATCAGCCCCAGCATTTT; CDR3aa: CASSRPGSNQPQHF
v_gene: TRBV28; abundance: -; d_gene: TRBD1; j_gene: TRBJ2-3; CDR3nt: TGTGCCAGCAGTTTGCGACCGGGACAGCCAAGAATCACAGATACGCAGTATTTT; CDR3aa: CASSLRPGQPRITDTQYF
v_gene: TRBV5-5; abundance: -; d_gene: -; j_gene: TRBJ2-3; CDR3nt: TGTGCCAGCAGCATTAGCACAGATACGCAGTATTTT; CDR3aa: CASSISTDTQYF
v_gene: TRBV25-1; abundance: -; d_gene: -; j_gene: TRBJ2-1; CDR3nt: TGTGCCAGCAAACCACGCAGTGGGGAGCAGTTCTTC; CDR3aa: CASKPRSGEQFF
v_gene: TRBV11-1; abundance: -; d_gene: TRBD1; j_gene: TRBJ2-2; CDR3nt: TGTGCCAGCAGCACGGGGACAGGAGAAACCGGGGAGCTGTTTTTT; CDR3aa: CASSTGTGETGELFF
v_gene: TRBV28; abundance: -; d_gene: TRBD1; j_gene: TRBJ1-1; CDR3nt: TGTGCCAGCAGAAGATGGGACAGTAACACTGAAGCTTTCTTT; CDR3aa: CASRRWDSNTEAFF
v_gene: TRBV28; abundance: -; d_gene: -; j_gene: TRBJ2-1; CDR3nt: TGTGCCAGCAGTCCCGAGGTCAATGAGCAGTTCTTC; CDR3aa: CASSPEVNEQFF
v_gene: TRBV18; abundance: once; d_gene: TRBD1; j_gene: TRBJ2-7; CDR3nt: TGTGCCAGCACAGGGGACAGTTACTACGAGCAGTACTTC; CDR3aa: CASTGDSYYEQYF
v_gene: TRBV27; abundance: -; d_gene: -; j_gene: TRBJ2-3; CDR3nt: TGTGCCAGCAGTTTTGGCCTAGCTAGCACAGATACGCAGTATTTT; CDR3aa: CASSFGLASTDTQYF
v_gene: TRBV19; abundance: -; d_gene: -; j_gene: TRBJ2-1; CDR3nt: TGTGCCAGTAGTACCCGGGCCGGGGGTGAGCAGTTCTTC; CDR3aa: CASSTRAGGEQFF
v_gene: TRBV7-2; abundance: -; d_gene: -; j_gene: TRBJ2-1; CDR3nt: TGTGCCAGCAGCCTTCACAATGAGCAGTTCTTC; CDR3aa: CASSLHNEQFF
v_gene: TRBV7-2; abundance: -; d_gene: -; j_gene: TRBJ2-7; CDR3nt: TGTGCCAGCAGCTTGGGGGAGCTCTCCTACGAGCAGTACTTC; CDR3aa: CASSLGELSYEQYF
v_gene: TRBV25-1; abundance: once; d_gene: -; j_gene: TRBJ2-1; CDR3nt: TGTGCCAGCGCCCCTAGGGTCTCCTACAATGAGCAGTTCTTC; CDR3aa: CASAPRVSYNEQFF
v_gene: TRBV5-4; abundance: -; d_gene: -; j_gene: TRBJ2-5; CDR3nt: TGTGCCAGCAGCTCCCAAGAGACCCAGTACTTC; CDR3aa: CASSSQETQYF
v_gene: TRBV7-7; abundance: -; d_gene: -; j_gene: TRBJ1-1; CDR3nt: TGTGCCAGCAGCTTAGAATCGCGGGGGGACGGGTGCACTGAAGCTTTCTTT; CDR3aa: CASSLESRGDGCTEAFF
v_gene: TRBV5-6; abundance: -; d_gene: -; j_gene: TRBJ2-5; CDR3nt: TGTGCCAGCAGCTTAACCCTCCGACGGGAAGGGGGGACCCAGTACTTC; CDR3aa: CASSLTLRREGGTQYF